The next 4 T cell receptor beta chains were all read from a single sample in a study of T cell repertoires in cytomegalovirus infection. One entry per CDR3 protein, called by TCRdb with MiXCR from the reads. Of about 920,000 distinct CDR3 sequences detected, around 31% appear once; the ten largest clones hold 11% to 15%. No antigens are known for them. Sequenced material: cultured CD8+ T cells from PBMCs, taken from culture after CMV antigen stimulation. The receptor source for this set is a human donor in good health (CMV status not recorded). Some clones in this sample may be carry-over from other donors' samples.

This clonotype appeared a few times. The chain has TRBV4-1 and TRBJ1-1, with D hard to call. The CDR3 covers 13 residues. Germline values: CDR1 MGHRA, CDR2 YSYEKL. V shed 1 base and J shed 3 bases, with 6 bases lying between them. DNA of the CDR3: TGCGCCAGCAGCCAAGGTTTTTACACTGAAGCTTTCTTT. Its translation: CASSQGFYTEAFF.

This clonotype was seen more than once but under ten times. The V call is TRBV19, the J call TRBJ1-2, with no clear D. The germline CDR1 and CDR2 sequences are LNHDA and SQIVND (reference sequence). Trimming stripped 2 bases from V and 9 bases from J, with 16 bases between. The CDR3 runs 14 residues. CDR3 in DNA: TGTGCCAGTAGTATACGAAGGAGAGGTTGGAGCTACACCTTC. It encodes CASSIRRRGWSYTF.

The chain links TRBV25-1 to TRBJ2-7; D tentatively fits TRBD1 or TRBD2 (5 bases each). Trimming pared 1 base from V and 5 bases from J, leaving 21 bases between. Looked up from germline, CDR1 is MGHDK and CDR2 is SYGVNS. There are 17 residues in the CDR3. The CDR3 coding sequence is TGTGCCAGCAGTGAATCGAAGTTCGGGACCTCCCTGGACGAGCAGTACTTC. Its protein product is CASSESKFGTSLDEQYF.

This chain uses TRBV29-1 with TRBJ2-2, with D maybe TRBD1 (6 bases). Per germline, CDR1 SQVTM and CDR2 ANQGSEA. V lost 0 bases, J lost 5 bases, and 13 bases lay in between. The CDR3 length is 15 residues. The CDR3: CSVEDPDSLTGELFF. The CDR3 nucleotides are TGCAGCGTTGAAGATCCGGACAGTCTTACCGGGGAGCTGTTTTTT.